The 8 T cell receptor beta chains presented below share a single source sample, sequenced in a study of blood T cell repertoires in COVID-19. Repertoires were generated with immunoSEQ multiplex PCR, while TCRdb's copy carries only in-frame clones and drops some. This table has approximately 190,000 clones, more than 85% appearing once. Sample: PBMCs or T cells enriched from blood (not recorded which). These receptors all stem from a woman aged 40 to 50 in a cohort exposed to, infected with or recovered from COVID-19 (not recorded which).

The chain links TRBV12-2 to TRBJ2-5; the DNA was not used to check the table's D call, TRBD1. TRBV12-2 is marked as a pseudogene. This CDR3 has 13 residues. CDR3 sequence (DNA): TGTGCAAGTCGCTTAGGTTCATTAGAGACCCAGTACTTC. Its protein is CASRLGSLETQYF.

The table lists this clone with a few counts. The rearrangement uses TRBV5-1 and TRBJ2-3; D gene unclear. V gave up 3 bases and J gave up 4 bases, with 18 bases separating them. Germline V gene sequence: CDR1 SGHRS, CDR2 YFSETQ. The length of the CDR3 is 16 residues. The CDR3 here is CASSWLTSRLADTQYF. The CDR3 bases are TGCGCCAGCAGCTGGTTGACATCACGGCTTGCAGATACGCAGTATTTT.

The chain uses TRBV10-3 and TRBJ1-1, with TRBD1 matching 7 bases. Germline CDR1 is ENHRY and CDR2 is SYGVKD. V shed 6 bases and J 1 base; nucleotides not matched to a gene: 11. The CDR3 is made up of 16 amino acids. The CDR3 nucleotides read TGTGCCATCAGAGGGAACAGGGGCGCCGAGAACACTGAAGCTTTCTTT. It yields the protein CAIRGNRGAENTEAFF.

The chain has TRBV27 and TRBJ1-4; possible D gene TRBD1, 6 bases. Germline values: CDR1 MNHEY, CDR2 SMNVEV (reference sequence). The CDR3 runs 16 residues. V shed 1 base and J shed 5 bases, with 14 bases lying between them. The CDR3 bases are TGTGCCAGCAGTTTATTCAGGACAGCACCAAATGAAAAACTGTTTTTT. Translation: CASSLFRTAPNEKLFF.

The rearrangement uses TRBV10-3 and TRBJ2-1; 12 bases line up with TRBD2. The V and J ends lost 5 bases and 7 bases, in that order; junction bases with no gene match: 6. Germline assignment: CDR1 ENHRY and CDR2 SYGVKD. The CDR3 is made up of 15 amino acids. The CDR3 reads CAISSSGRAKNEQFF. The CDR3 bases are TGTGCCATCAGTTCTAGCGGGAGGGCAAAGAATGAGCAGTTCTTC.

This chain joins TRBV9 and TRBJ1-6, with 7 nucleotides matching TRBD1. Unmatched junction bases numbered 10, after V lost 0 bases and J lost 10 bases. Germline values: CDR1 SGDLS, CDR2 YYNGEE. The length of the CDR3 is 16 residues. The CDR3 coding sequence is TGTGCCAGCAGCGTAGATGTAGGGGGCGTAATCTCACCCCTCCACTTT. This translates into CASSVDVGGVISPLHF.

The chain recombines TRBV18 with TRBJ2-1, with TRBD1 identical over 7 bases. With V trimmed by 6 bases and J by 2 bases, 4 bases remained unmatched. The CDR3 sequence is 14 residues long. Germline CDR1 and CDR2: KGHSH and LQKENI. The CDR3 loop reads CASSPGTAYNEQFF. CDR3 nucleotide sequence: TGTGCCAGCTCCCCCGGGACAGCCTACAATGAGCAGTTCTTC. The full variable domain, rest sourced from reference TRBV18 and TRBJ2-1, is NAGVMQNPRHLVRRRGQEARLRCSPMKGHSHVYWYRQLPEEGLKFMVYLQKENIIDESGMPKERFSAEFPKEGPSILRIQQVVRGDSAAYFCASSPGTAYNEQFFGPGTRLTVL.

This chain uses TRBV5-1 with TRBJ1-4, with TRBD1 identical over 7 bases. Trimming removed 4 bases from V and 0 bases from J; junction bases left unmatched: 0. The CDR3 contains 14 residues. Looked up from germline, CDR1 is SGHRS and CDR2 is YFSETQ. The CDR3 sequence is CASSGTATNEKLFF. The CDR3 DNA reads TGCGCCAGCAGCGGGACAGCAACTAATGAAAAACTGTTTTTT.